This TCR beta chain was captured in a study of blood T cell repertoires in COVID-19. Study in general: The origin of the acute and convalescent COVID-19 samples was the United States, Italy and Spain.

Trimming removed 2 bases at V and 8 bases at J, with 16 bases between. Germline CDR1 GTSNPN, CDR2 SVGIG (reference sequence). The CDR3 contains 15 residues. Enrollment of patients from Seattle took place during active infection, with longitudinal follow-up. Per the original data handling: From reference gene primer amplification, estimates of nucleated cell counts were derived. The table came from immunoSEQ multiplex PCR; TCRdb's copy has only in-frame clones and leaves some out. Clone size and the V and J calls come from that table; the DNA yielded D and trimming. The sample includes around 300,000 clones, approximately 87% of them seen just once.

Sequenced sample: peripheral blood. The source of this sequence is a woman aged 25 to 45 with COVID-19, enrolled during active disease. The rearrangement uses TRBV30 and TRBJ1-6; weak D call: TRBD1 (5 bases). The CDR3 sequence is CAWSPPDSLYSPLHF. The CDR3, as DNA: TGTGCCTGGAGTCCCCCCGACAGCCTCTATTCACCCCTCCACTTT. The whole variable domain, filled in from reference TRBV30 and TRBJ1-6, reads SQTIHQWPATLVQPVGSPLSLECTVEGTSNPNLYWYRQAAGRGLQLLFYSVGIGQISSEVPQNLSASRPQDRQFILSSKKLLLSDSGFYLCAWSPPDSLYSPLHFGNGTRLTVT.